The following is a TCR beta chain sequence with its context. This clone has a handful of counts. Its cognate antigen has yet to be identified. There are no base qualities to consult, and no much larger clone falls within one base. Taken from the germline V gene, the CDR1 and CDR2 loops are MNHEY and SVGAGI. Trimming at the junction amounts to 6 bases on V and 1 base on J, and the germline ends lie 6 bases apart. The CDR3 holds 13 amino acids from the cysteine to the phenylalanine. The CDR3 DNA has 39 bases and is translated from base 1. For approximately 6 days, cells in the mixed lymphocyte reaction were kept in coculture at 37 degrees C. Responder PBMCs were labelled with CFSE and stimulator PBMCs were labelled with Violet Dye, after which the responder and stimulator PBMCs were mixed at a 1:1 ratio. Sorted unstimulated T cells, along with proliferating T cells recovered from mixed lymphocyte reactions, underwent TCRbeta CDR3 sequencing. Fresh whole blood from fewer than 11 HLA-typed healthy donors was used as the source from which PBMCs were isolated. For TCR sequencing, responder T cells that had proliferated and were CFSE-low were FACS-sorted once the mixed lymphocyte reaction was over.

This sample stems from a study of siplizumab effects on memory and regulatory T cells (dated by TCRdb to about 2019). With regard to the full study: Across fewer than 10 responder-stimulator pairs, mixed lymphocyte reactions were run in pairs, about 1 with siplizumab at 0.75 to 1 ug/mL and about 1 without drug. The study examined how the anti-CD2 antibody siplizumab affects alloreactive T-cell subsets in allogeneic mixed lymphocyte reactions built from human PBMCs. What the research found in general, with its limitations: Roughly 75-97% of proliferating CD4+ or CD8+ clones could not be assigned a naive or memory phenotype. Sequences below about 10^-5 frequency were poorly captured, so only a minor fraction of alloreactive clones could be mapped to unstimulated subsets. In reactions with siplizumab, an average of about 69% of mappable alloreactive CD4+ clones were Treg-derived, compared with roughly 27% in control reactions. The suppressive function of proliferating Tregs from siplizumab cultures was not functionally confirmed. Unstimulated naive T cells appeared more diverse than memory T cells, and naive cells seemed to contribute substantially to the alloresponse. The cumulative frequency of alloreactive sequences that could be traced back to unstimulated CD4+ memory T cells was significantly reduced by siplizumab.

The library was prepared using the immunoSEQ multiplex PCR assay. Each sample had around 92,000 TCR templates assayed by the deep sequencing platform. Genomic DNA extracted from sorted T cells was the material used for TCRbeta CDR3 sequencing. As for the original processing: The R programming language was used for the clonal analysis of the TCRbeta CDR3 data. Alloreactive CD4+ and CD8+ clones were defined by comparing unstimulated samples with post-reaction CFSE-low samples. Regulatory or non-regulatory origin of alloreactive CD4+ clones was assigned by matching sequences to the sorted unstimulated Treg and non-Treg repertoires. TCRdb mirrors the immuneACCESS table, restricted to in-frame sequences. Some clones are absent from its copies; in checked studies, under half trace to an unresolved V gene, and the reason for the others is unknown. The V and J calls and clone size were taken over from that table, and D and trimming were inferred from the DNA. For this sample the table gives over 12,000 clones, of which approximately 48% were detected only once. The biggest ten clones account for 7.5% to 10% of the sample.

The chain is assembled from TRBV6-5 and TRBJ2-2; there is no confident call for the D gene. Sequencing used CFSE-low (dividing) CD4+ T cells sorted from an allogeneic mixed lymphocyte reaction. This receptor was taken from a human donor in good health; the cells came from an allogeneic mixed lymphocyte reaction. The bases read TGTGCCAGCAGGGCCGGGAACACCGGGGAGCTGTTTTTT. Its product reads: CASRAGNTGELFF.